This TCR beta chain was sequenced during a study of blood T cell repertoires in COVID-19. Across the study: The origin of the acute and convalescent COVID-19 samples was the United States, Italy and Spain. PBMCs, B-cell-depleted T cells, or T cells provided the cDNA or gDNA that made up the material.

This table comes from immunoSEQ multiplex PCR, and its TCRdb copy is limited to in-frame clones, with some not included. The repertoire holds fewer than 250,000 clones, with roughly 86% as singletons. CDR3 length: 16 amino acids. Germline CDR1 is MGHRA and CDR2 is YSYEKL. V lost 4 bases, J lost 0 bases, and 12 bases lay in between. The sequenced sample was peripheral blood. This sequence was found in a man aged 50-59 years with acute or convalescent COVID-19. The chain joins TRBV4-1 to TRBJ2-2, with D perhaps matching TRBD2 (6 bases). DNA for the CDR3: TGCGCCAGCAGCCTTCAAGGGAGGTCGAACACCGGGGAGCTGTTTTTT. Residues: CASSLQGRSNTGELFF.